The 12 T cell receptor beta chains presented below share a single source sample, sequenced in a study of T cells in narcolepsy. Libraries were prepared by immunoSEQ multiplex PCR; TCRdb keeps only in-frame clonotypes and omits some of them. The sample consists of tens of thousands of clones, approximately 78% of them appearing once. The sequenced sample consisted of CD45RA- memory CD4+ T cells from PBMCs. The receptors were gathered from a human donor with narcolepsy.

CDR3 sequence (DNA): TGTGCCAGCATTATTACAGGGGGCGCTAATCAGCCCCAGCATTTT. Translating gives CASIITGGANQPQHF. V usage is TRBV28 and J usage is TRBJ1-5, with 9 positions matching TRBD1. Germline V lookup: CDR1 MDHEN, CDR2 SYDVKM. V shed 7 bases, J shed 4 bases, and the junction held 8 bases outside the gene matches. This CDR3 has 15 residues.

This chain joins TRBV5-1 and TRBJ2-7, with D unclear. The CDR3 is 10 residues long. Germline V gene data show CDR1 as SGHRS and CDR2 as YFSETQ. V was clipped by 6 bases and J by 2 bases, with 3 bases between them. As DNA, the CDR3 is TGCGCCAGCAATGCCTACGAGCAGTACTTC. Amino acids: CASNAYEQYF.

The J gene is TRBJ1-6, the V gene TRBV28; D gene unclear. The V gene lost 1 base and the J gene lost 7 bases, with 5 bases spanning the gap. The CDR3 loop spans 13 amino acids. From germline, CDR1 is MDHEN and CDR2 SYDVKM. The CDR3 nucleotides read TGTGCCAGCAGTTTATTCCGAAATTCACCCCTCCACTTT. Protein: CASSLFRNSPLHF.

In DNA, the CDR3 is TGTGCCAGCAGCCAACGAACGCGGCCCTCCTACGAGCAGTACTTC. This translates into CASSQRTRPSYEQYF. The V call is TRBV14, the J call TRBJ2-5; D remains unclear. The end of the DNA aligns better with TRBJ2-7, so the J call may be wrong. Germline V lookup: CDR1 SGHDN, CDR2 FVKESK. The CDR3 is 15 residues long.

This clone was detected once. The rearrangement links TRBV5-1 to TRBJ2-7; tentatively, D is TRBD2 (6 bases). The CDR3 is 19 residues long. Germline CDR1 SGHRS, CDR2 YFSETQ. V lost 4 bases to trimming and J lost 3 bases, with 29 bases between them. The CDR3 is CASSPGMEGPIRRGYEQYF. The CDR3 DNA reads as TGCGCCAGCAGCCCCGGTATGGAGGGACCGATCAGACGGGGCTACGAGCAGTACTTC.

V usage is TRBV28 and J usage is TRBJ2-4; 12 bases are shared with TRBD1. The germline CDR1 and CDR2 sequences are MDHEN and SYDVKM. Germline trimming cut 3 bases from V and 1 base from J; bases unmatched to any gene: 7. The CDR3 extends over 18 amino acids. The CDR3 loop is CASSFGTGGSGAKNIQYF. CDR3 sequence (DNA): TGTGCCAGCAGTTTCGGGACAGGGGGCTCGGGGGCCAAAAACATTCAGTACTTC.

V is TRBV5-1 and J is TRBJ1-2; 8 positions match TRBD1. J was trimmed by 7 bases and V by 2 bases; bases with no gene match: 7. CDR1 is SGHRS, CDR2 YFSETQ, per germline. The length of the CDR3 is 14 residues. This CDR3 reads CASSFRQGSSGYTF. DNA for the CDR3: TGCGCCAGCAGCTTCCGACAGGGGTCATCTGGCTACACCTTC.

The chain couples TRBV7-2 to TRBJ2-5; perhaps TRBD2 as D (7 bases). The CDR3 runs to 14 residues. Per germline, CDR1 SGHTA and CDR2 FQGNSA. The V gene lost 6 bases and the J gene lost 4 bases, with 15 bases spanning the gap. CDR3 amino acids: CASRRGGPGETQYF. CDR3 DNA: TGTGCCAGCAGAAGGGGGGGGCCCGGAGAGACCCAGTACTTC.

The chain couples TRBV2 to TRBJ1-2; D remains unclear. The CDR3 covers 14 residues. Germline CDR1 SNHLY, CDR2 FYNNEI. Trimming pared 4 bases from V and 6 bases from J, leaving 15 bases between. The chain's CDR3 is CASSGRAKGDGYTF. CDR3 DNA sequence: TGTGCCAGCAGTGGCAGAGCGAAGGGAGATGGCTACACCTTC.

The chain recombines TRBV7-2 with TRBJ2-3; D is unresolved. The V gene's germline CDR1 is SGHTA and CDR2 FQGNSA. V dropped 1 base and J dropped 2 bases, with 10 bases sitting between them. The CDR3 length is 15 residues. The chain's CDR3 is CASSLVGLDTDTQYF. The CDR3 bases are TGTGCCAGCAGCTTAGTAGGGCTTGACACAGATACGCAGTATTTT.

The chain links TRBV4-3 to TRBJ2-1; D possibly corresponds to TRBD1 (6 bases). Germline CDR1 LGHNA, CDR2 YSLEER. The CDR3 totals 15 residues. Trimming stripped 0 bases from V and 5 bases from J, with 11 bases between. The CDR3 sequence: CASSQDGQLDNEQFF. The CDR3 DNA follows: TGCGCCAGCAGCCAAGACGGACAGCTGGACAATGAGCAGTTCTTC.

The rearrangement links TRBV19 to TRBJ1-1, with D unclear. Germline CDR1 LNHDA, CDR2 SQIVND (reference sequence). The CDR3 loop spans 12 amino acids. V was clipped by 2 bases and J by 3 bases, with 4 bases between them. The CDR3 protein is CASSIRDTEAFF. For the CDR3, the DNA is TGTGCCAGTAGTATAAGGGACACTGAAGCTTTCTTT.